What follows describes a single TCR beta chain. Its target is not known. Collection occurred without any documented infections or immune events in donors. The length of the CDR3 is 16 residues. Germline V gene lookup returns CDR1 SGHKS and CDR2 YYEKEE (reference sequence). V lost 4 bases to trimming and J lost 4 bases, with 19 bases between them. The data were produced by immunoSEQ multiplex PCR, yet TCRdb's version contains in-frame clones alone and is incomplete. Among around 100,000 clones listed, roughly 89% were seen once. This record belongs to a study of identifying expanded T cells in peripheral blood. Study conclusions and caveats: Differentially abundant clones: 0.95 to 1.5 between replicates, about 15 at 2 to 3 weeks, less than 20 at four. Variance in clone template counts between approximately two-week samples significantly increased with total template count across all healthy donors.

This chain uses TRBV5-5 with TRBJ2-3; either TRBD1 or TRBD2 may fit D (6 bases each). Sequences were obtained from blood. This clonotype was sampled from a person aged 18 to 75 in good health. In DNA form, the CDR3 reads TGTGCCAGCAGCCCTAGAGGGCTTAGGGGGGCAGATACGCAGTATTTT. Residues: CASSPRGLRGADTQYF.